Below, one T cell receptor (beta chain) is given with its context. Per the germline V gene, CDR1 is MGHRA and CDR2 is YSYEKL. V was trimmed by 2 bases and J by 4 bases, leaving 12 bases between them. This CDR3 spans 14 amino acids. The study drew donors from healthy Caucasian individuals in Russia aged roughly 6 to 90. The data were obtained in a study of blood T cells in healthy people across ages. Primers used in a second PCR of roughly 6 to 11 cycles were a sample-barcoded 5' primer and a J-beta primer mix. TCRdb reanalysed the 5' RACE reads using MiXCR and keeps one entry per CDR3 protein. Among approximately 1,000,000 distinct CDR3 sequences listed, roughly two fifths were seen once.

The rearrangement links TRBV4-1 to TRBJ2-7; D is perhaps TRBD2 (6 bases). This clonotype was sampled from a man aged 18 to 29 in good health. The sequenced sample consisted of blood. The CDR3 spells CASSQPGLPYEQYF. The CDR3 region has the DNA TGCGCCAGCAGCCAACCGGGACTGCCTTACGAGCAGTACTTC.